The entry that follows covers one T cell receptor beta chain sequence. Its cognate antigen is unknown. Sorting of unstimulated PBMCs yielded separate CD3+CD4+ and CD3+CD8+ fractions. The sample originates from a study of T cell clones after liver transplantation. In the study overall: Liver transplant recipients had immunosuppression withdrawal attempted within 2 years.

The CDR3 runs to 13 residues. Germline lookup yields CDR1 SNHLY and CDR2 FYNNEI. V lost 6 bases and J lost 5, with 12 bases in between. This table comes from immunoSEQ multiplex PCR, and its TCRdb copy is limited to in-frame clones, with some not included. The sample has around 71,000 clones, about 80% seen once. Whole-study findings and limits: Low donor cell numbers restricted donor-reactive repertoire measurement in two subjects.

The starting material was CD4+ T cells from blood, obtained 12 months after liver transplant. This chain uses TRBV2 with TRBJ2-3; D is undetermined. The origin of this receptor is a human patient who received a liver transplant. Some T cells may be the graft donor's. The CDR3 DNA reads TGTGCCAGCAGGAGTATAGGAAAAGATACGCAGTATTTT. Its protein is CASRSIGKDTQYF. The full variable domain, in which reference TRBV2 and TRBJ2-3 provide the parts outside the CDR3, is EPEVTQTPSHQVTQMGQEVILRCVPISNHLYFYWYRQILGQKVEFLVSFYNNEISEKSEIFDDQFSVERPDGSNFTLKIRSTKLEDSAMYFCASRSIGKDTQYFGPGTRLTVL.